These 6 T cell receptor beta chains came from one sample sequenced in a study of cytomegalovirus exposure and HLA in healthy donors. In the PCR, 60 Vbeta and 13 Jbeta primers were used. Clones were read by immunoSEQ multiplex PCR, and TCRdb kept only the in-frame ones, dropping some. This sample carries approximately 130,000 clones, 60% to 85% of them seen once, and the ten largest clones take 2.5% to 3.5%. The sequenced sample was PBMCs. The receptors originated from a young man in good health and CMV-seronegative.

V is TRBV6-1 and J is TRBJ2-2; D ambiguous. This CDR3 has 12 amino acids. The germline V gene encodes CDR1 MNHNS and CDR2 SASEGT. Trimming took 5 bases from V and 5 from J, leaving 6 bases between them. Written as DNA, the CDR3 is TGTGCCAGCAGTTCCGTGACCGGGGAGCTGTTTTTT. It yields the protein CASSSVTGELFF.

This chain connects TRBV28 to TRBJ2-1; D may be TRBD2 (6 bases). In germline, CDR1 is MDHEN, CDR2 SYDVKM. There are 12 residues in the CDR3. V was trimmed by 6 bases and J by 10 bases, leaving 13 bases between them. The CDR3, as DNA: TGTGCCAGCAGCCTAGAACGGGGGGAGCAGTTCTTC. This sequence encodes CASSLERGEQFF.

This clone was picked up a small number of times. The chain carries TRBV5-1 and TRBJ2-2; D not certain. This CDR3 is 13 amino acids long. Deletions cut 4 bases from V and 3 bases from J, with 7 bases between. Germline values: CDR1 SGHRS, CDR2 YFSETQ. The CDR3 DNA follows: TGCGCCAGCAGCGATGAGCACACCGGGGAGCTGTTTTTT. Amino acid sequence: CASSDEHTGELFF.

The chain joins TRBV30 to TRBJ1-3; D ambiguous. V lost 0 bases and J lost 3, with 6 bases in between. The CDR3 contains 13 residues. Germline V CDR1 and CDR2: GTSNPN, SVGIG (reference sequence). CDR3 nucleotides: TGTGCCTGGAGTGTGTTCCATGGAAACACCATATATTTT. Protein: CAWSVFHGNTIYF.

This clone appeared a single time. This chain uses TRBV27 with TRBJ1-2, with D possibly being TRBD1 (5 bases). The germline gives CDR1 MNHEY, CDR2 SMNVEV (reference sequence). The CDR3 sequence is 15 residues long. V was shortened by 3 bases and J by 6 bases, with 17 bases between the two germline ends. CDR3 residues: CASSFAAGKGDGYTF. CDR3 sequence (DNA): TGTGCCAGCAGTTTCGCGGCAGGGAAAGGGGATGGCTACACCTTC.

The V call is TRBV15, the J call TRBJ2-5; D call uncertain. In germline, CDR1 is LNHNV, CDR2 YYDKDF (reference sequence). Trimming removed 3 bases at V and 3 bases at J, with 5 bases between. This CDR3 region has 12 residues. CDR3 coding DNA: TGTGCCACCAGCAGTTCAAAAGAGACCCAGTACTTC. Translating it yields CATSSSKETQYF.